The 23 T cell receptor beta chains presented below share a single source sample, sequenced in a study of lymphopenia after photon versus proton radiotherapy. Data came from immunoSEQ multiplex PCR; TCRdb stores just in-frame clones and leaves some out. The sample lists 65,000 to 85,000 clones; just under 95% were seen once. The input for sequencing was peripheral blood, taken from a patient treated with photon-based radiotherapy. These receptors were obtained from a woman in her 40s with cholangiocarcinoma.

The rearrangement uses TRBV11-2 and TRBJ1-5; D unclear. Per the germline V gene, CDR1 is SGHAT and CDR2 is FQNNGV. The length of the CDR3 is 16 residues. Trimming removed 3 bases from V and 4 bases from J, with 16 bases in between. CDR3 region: CASSLGRVQENQPQHF. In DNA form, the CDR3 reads TGTGCCAGCAGCTTGGGGAGGGTGCAGGAGAATCAGCCCCAGCATTTT.

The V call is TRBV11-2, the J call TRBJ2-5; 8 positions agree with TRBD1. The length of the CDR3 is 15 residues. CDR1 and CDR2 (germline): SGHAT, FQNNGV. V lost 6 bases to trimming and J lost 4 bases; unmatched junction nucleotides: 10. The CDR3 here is CASRTGTGRTETQYF. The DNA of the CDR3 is TGTGCCAGCAGGACCGGGACAGGCCGAACAGAGACCCAGTACTTC.

DNA of the CDR3: TGTGCCAGCAGCCGTAGGGGCAGGGGAGATACGCAGTATTTT. It yields the protein CASSRRGRGDTQYF. V gene TRBV7-9 combines with J gene TRBJ2-3; maybe TRBD1 (6 bases). This CDR3 has 14 residues. CDR1 and CDR2 from the germline V gene are SEHNR and FQNEAQ (reference sequence). The V end lost 5 bases, the J end lost 5 bases, and 14 bases lay between the germline ends.

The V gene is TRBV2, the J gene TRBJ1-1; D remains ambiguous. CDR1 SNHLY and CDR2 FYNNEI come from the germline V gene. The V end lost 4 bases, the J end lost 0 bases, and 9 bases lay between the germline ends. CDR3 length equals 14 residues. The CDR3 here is CASSAYAMNTEAFF. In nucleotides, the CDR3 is TGTGCCAGCAGTGCTTATGCCATGAACACTGAAGCTTTCTTT.

CDR3 sequence: CASSQPRARPYEQYF. The CDR3 coding sequence is TGCGCCAGCAGCCAACCGCGAGCCAGACCCTACGAGCAGTACTTC. The J gene is TRBJ2-7, the V gene TRBV4-1, with D unresolved. Germline loops: CDR1 MGHRA, CDR2 YSYEKL. The CDR3 contains 15 residues. Between the trimmed V and J ends, which lost 2 bases and 2 bases, there was a span of 13 bases.

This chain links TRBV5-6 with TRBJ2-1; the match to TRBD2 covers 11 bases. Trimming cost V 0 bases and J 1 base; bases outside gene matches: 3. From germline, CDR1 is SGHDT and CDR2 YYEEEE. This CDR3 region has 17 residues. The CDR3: CASSLGGLADSYNEQFF. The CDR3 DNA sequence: TGTGCCAGCAGCTTGGGGGGACTAGCGGATTCCTACAATGAGCAGTTCTTC.

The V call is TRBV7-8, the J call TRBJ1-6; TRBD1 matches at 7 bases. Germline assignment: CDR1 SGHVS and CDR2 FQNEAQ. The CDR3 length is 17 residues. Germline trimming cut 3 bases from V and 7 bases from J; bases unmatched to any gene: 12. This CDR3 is CASSLYGQASENSPLHF. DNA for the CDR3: TGTGCCAGCAGCTTGTACGGACAGGCCTCTGAGAATTCACCCCTCCACTTT.

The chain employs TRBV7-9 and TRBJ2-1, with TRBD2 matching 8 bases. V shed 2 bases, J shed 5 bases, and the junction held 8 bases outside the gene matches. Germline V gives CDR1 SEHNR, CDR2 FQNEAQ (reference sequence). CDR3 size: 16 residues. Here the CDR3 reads CASSLQGREANNEQFF. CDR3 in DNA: TGTGCCAGCAGCTTACAGGGGCGGGAGGCGAACAATGAGCAGTTCTTC.

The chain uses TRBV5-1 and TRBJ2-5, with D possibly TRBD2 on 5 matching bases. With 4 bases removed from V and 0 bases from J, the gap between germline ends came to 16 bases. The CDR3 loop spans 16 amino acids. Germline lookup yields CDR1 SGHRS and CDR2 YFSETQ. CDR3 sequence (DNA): TGCGCCAGCAGCCTGGGGTCCCGAGGGAACCAAGAGACCCAGTACTTC. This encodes CASSLGSRGNQETQYF.

The CDR3 coding sequence is TGTGCCAGCAGCCCCGGACAGGTACAAGAGACCCAGTACTTC. Translated, it gives CASSPGQVQETQYF. The chain has TRBV7-2 and TRBJ2-5; 7 bases map to TRBD1. The J segment lost 2 bases and the V segment lost 5 bases, leaving 5 bases of the junction unmatched. There are 14 residues in the CDR3. CDR1 and CDR2 from the germline V gene are SGHTA and FQGNSA.

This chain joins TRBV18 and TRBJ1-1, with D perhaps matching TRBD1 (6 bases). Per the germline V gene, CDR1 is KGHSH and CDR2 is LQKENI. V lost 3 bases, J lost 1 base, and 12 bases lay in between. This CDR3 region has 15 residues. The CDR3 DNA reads TGTGCCAGCTCACCGACAGGAGGGGGGAACACTGAAGCTTTCTTT. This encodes CASSPTGGGNTEAFF.

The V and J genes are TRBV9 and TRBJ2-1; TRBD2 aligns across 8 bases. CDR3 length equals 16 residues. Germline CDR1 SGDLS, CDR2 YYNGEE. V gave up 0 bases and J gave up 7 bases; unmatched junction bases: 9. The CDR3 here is CASSVARGGLLNEQFF. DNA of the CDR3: TGTGCCAGCAGCGTAGCACGGGGGGGCCTCTTGAATGAGCAGTTCTTC.

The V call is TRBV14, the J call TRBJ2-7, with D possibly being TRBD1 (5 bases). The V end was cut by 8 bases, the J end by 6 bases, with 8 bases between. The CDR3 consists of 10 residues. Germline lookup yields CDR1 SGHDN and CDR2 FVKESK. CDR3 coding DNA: TGTGCCAGCGTAAGGGGCGAGCAGTACTTC. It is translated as CASVRGEQYF.

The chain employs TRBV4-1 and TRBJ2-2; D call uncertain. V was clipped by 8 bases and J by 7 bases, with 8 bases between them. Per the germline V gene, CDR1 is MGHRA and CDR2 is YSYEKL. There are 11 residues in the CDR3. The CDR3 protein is CASQLDGELFF. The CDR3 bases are TGCGCCAGCCAGTTGGACGGGGAGCTGTTTTTT.

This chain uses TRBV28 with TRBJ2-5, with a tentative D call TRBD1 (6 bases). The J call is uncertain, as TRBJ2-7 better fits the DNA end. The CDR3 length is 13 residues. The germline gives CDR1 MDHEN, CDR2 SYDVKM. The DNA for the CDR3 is TGTGCCAGCAGCCTTCCCGACAGGCCCGAGCAGTACTTC. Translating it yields CASSLPDRPEQYF.

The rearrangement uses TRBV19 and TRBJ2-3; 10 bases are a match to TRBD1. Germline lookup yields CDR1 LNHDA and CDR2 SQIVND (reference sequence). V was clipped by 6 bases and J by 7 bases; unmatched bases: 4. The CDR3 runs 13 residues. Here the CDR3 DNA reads TGTGCCAGTAGGACAGGGGGCGCGTATACGCAGTATTTT. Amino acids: CASRTGGAYTQYF.

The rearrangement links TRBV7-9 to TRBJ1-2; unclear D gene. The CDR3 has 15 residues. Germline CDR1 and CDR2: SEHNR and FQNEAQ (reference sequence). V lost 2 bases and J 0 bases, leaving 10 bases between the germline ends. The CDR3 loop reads CASSLTGSSNYGYTF. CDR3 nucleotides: TGTGCCAGCAGCTTAACGGGGTCTTCTAACTATGGCTACACCTTC.

The CDR3 DNA is TGTGCCAGTAGTATAGAGCCACCCAGGTACCGCTCCTACAATGAGCAGTTCTTC. Residues: CASSIEPPRYRSYNEQFF. The chain uses TRBV19 and TRBJ2-1; D unresolved. V gave up 0 bases and J gave up 0 bases, with 15 bases separating them. Germline V lookup: CDR1 LNHDA, CDR2 SQIVND (reference sequence). The CDR3 has 18 amino acids.

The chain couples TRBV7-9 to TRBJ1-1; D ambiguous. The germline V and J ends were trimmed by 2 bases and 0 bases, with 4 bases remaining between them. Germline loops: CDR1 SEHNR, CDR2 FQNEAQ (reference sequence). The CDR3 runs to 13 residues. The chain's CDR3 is CASSLIVNTEAFF. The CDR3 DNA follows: TGTGCCAGCAGCTTAATAGTGAACACTGAAGCTTTCTTT. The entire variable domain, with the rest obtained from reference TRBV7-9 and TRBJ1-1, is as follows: DTGVSQNPRHKITKRGQNVTFRCDPISEHNRLYWYRQTLGQGPEFLTYFQNEAQLEKSRLLSDRFSAERPKGSFSTLEIQRTEQGDSAMYLCASSLIVNTEAFFGQGTRLTVV.

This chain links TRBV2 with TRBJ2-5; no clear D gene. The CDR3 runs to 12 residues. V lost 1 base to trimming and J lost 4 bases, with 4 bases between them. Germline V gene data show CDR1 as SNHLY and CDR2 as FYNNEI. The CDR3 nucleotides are TGTGCCAGCAGTGAAGTTGTAGAGACCCAGTACTTC. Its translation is CASSEVVETQYF. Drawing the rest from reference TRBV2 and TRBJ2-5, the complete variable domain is EPEVTQTPSHQVTQMGQEVILRCVPISNHLYFYWYRQILGQKVEFLVSFYNNEISEKSEIFDDQFSVERPDGSNFTLKIRSTKLEDSAMYFCASSEVVETQYFGPGTRLLVL.

CDR3 nucleotide sequence: TGTGCCAGCAGTTCAGGAAGGGGACAGGGGGCGGACTATGGCTACACCTTC. Translated, it gives CASSSGRGQGADYGYTF. This rearrangement joins TRBV28 to TRBJ1-2; 12 bases agree with TRBD1. The CDR3 spans 17 residues. J was trimmed by 3 bases and V by 4 bases; bases with no gene match: 9. In germline, CDR1 is MDHEN, CDR2 SYDVKM.

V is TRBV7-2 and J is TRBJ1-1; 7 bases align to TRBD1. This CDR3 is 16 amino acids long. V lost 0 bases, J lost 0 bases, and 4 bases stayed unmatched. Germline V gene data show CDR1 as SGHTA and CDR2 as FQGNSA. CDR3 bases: TGTGCCAGCAGCTTAGCTGGACAGGTCATGAACACTGAAGCTTTCTTT. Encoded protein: CASSLAGQVMNTEAFF.

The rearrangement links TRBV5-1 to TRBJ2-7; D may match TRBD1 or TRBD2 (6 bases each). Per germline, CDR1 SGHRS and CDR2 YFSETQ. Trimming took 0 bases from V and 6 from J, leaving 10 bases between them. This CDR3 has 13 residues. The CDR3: CASSLVGGGEQYF. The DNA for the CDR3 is TGCGCCAGCAGCTTGGTCGGGGGCGGCGAGCAGTACTTC.